One sample yielded the 18 T cell receptor beta chains listed below, sequenced in a study of CD8 T cells in Susac syndrome. Reverse transcription of roughly 0.45 to 1 ug RNA was performed with random hexamers. TCRdb analysed the immunoSEQ multiplex PCR reads with MiXCR anew, one entry per CDR3 protein. The sample contains tens of thousands of distinct CDR3 sequences, roughly 94% of which appear only once. Sample: CD4+ T cells from PBMCs. These receptors all come from a human donor with Susac syndrome.

The sample holds a few counts of this clonotype. This chain links TRBV29-1 with TRBJ2-5; either TRBD1 or TRBD2 may supply D (5 bases each). The V and J ends lost 4 bases and 8 bases respectively, with 14 bases between them. The CDR3 is made up of 12 amino acids. Germline V CDR1 and CDR2: SQVTM, ANQGSEA. The CDR3 DNA reads TGCAGCGTTGGGACCTCCGGGGACACCCAGTACTTC. As protein: CSVGTSGDTQYF.

This clonotype was seen a single time. The V call is TRBV15, the J call TRBJ2-2; D is unresolved. The CDR3 covers 14 residues. Trimming stripped 5 bases from V and 1 base from J, with 8 bases between. Germline V gene data show CDR1 as LNHNV and CDR2 as YYDKDF (reference sequence). CDR3 loop: CATSYDWNTGELFF. The CDR3 DNA sequence: TGTGCCACCAGCTACGACTGGAACACCGGGGAGCTGTTTTTT.

The rearrangement joins TRBV5-6 to TRBJ1-1; D call uncertain. The V and J ends lost 0 bases and 0 bases respectively, with 12 bases between them. The CDR3 covers 16 residues. CDR1 SGHDT and CDR2 YYEEEE come from the germline V gene. The CDR3 DNA is TGTGCCAGCAGCTTGGTTGGATCTCGCATGAACACTGAAGCTTTCTTT. Protein: CASSLVGSRMNTEAFF. Drawing the rest from reference TRBV5-6 and TRBJ1-1, the complete variable domain is DAGVTQSPTHLIKTRGQQVTLRCSPKSGHDTVSWYQQALGQGPQFIFQYYEEEERQRGNFPDRFSGHQFPNYSSELNVNALLLGDSALYLCASSLVGSRMNTEAFFGQGTRLTVV.

The chain carries TRBV15 and TRBJ1-2; D remains ambiguous. The length of the CDR3 is 14 residues. Germline V gene data show CDR1 as LNHNV and CDR2 as YYDKDF (reference sequence). V lost 5 bases to trimming and J lost 14 bases, with 24 bases between them. The CDR3 loop is CATSGSLQPELRTF. CDR3 nucleotides: TGTGCCACCAGCGGTAGCCTACAACCAGAACTCCGGACCTTC.

The rearrangement links TRBV3-1 to TRBJ2-7; D perhaps matches TRBD2 (5 bases). The V end lost 4 bases, the J end lost 5 bases, and 12 bases lay between the germline ends. CDR3 size: 13 residues. The germline CDR1 and CDR2 sequences are LGHDT and YNNKEL (reference sequence). The CDR3 coding sequence is TGTGCCAGCAGCCGGATGAAGGAGGACGAGCAGTACTTC. It specifies CASSRMKEDEQYF.

The chain joins TRBV9 to TRBJ1-1; D unclear. CDR1 is SGDLS and CDR2 is YYNGEE in the germline V gene. The ends were cut back, 0 bases at V and 1 base at J, with 10 bases in the middle. This CDR3 comprises 15 residues. The chain's CDR3 is CASSVGIFGNTEAFF. In DNA form, the CDR3 reads TGTGCCAGCAGCGTAGGAATTTTTGGGAACACTGAAGCTTTCTTT.

This chain connects TRBV4-3 to TRBJ2-3, with 7 bases aligning to TRBD2. This CDR3 comprises 17 residues. Per the germline V gene, CDR1 is LGHNA and CDR2 is YSLEER. The trim removed 0 bases at V and 2 bases at J, leaving 8 bases unmatched. CDR3 loop: CASSQDAAGDHTDTQYF. Here the CDR3 DNA reads TGCGCCAGCAGCCAAGACGCGGCGGGGGACCACACAGATACGCAGTATTTT.

The chain couples TRBV2 to TRBJ2-3; 13 nucleotides match TRBD2. The CDR3 sequence is 15 residues long. J lost 4 bases, V lost 6 bases, and 4 bases had no gene match. Germline lookup yields CDR1 SNHLY and CDR2 FYNNEI. CDR3 sequence: CASRGLAGLADTQYF. CDR3 coding DNA: TGTGCCAGCAGGGGACTAGCGGGGTTAGCAGATACGCAGTATTTT.

The genes are TRBV5-1 and TRBJ1-5; TRBD1 aligns across 7 bases. The J segment lost 6 bases and the V segment lost 4 bases, leaving 7 bases of the junction unmatched. Germline loops: CDR1 SGHRS, CDR2 YFSETQ. CDR3 length equals 14 residues. The CDR3 here is CASSLEQGTQPQHF. In DNA, the CDR3 is TGCGCCAGCAGCCTGGAACAGGGGACTCAGCCCCAGCATTTT.

The rearrangement uses TRBV30 and TRBJ2-3; D is possibly TRBD1 (5 bases). Trimming stripped 4 bases from V and 6 bases from J, with 11 bases between. The CDR3 is 12 residues long. CDR1 is GTSNPN and CDR2 is SVGIG in the germline V gene (reference sequence). Here the CDR3 DNA reads TGTGCCTGGACAGGGCTGGGGGATACGCAGTATTTT. Its protein is CAWTGLGDTQYF.

The chain recombines TRBV7-2 with TRBJ2-7; D is perhaps TRBD2 (5 bases). The length of the CDR3 is 16 residues. Germline V gives CDR1 SGHTA, CDR2 FQGNSA. Between the trimmed V and J ends, which lost 4 bases and 6 bases, there was a span of 22 bases. In nucleotides, the CDR3 is TGTGCCAGCAGCTCCCTGGGAGAGCGGCTTTCCGTCGAGCAGTACTTC. The encoded protein is CASSSLGERLSVEQYF. The complete variable domain, with remaining parts taken from reference TRBV7-2 and TRBJ2-7, reads GAGVSQSPSNKVTEKGKDVELRCDPISGHTALYWYRQSLGQGLEFLIYFQGNSAPDKSGLPSDRFSAERTGGSVSTLTIQRTQQEDSAVYLCASSSLGERLSVEQYFGPGTRLTVT.

V usage is TRBV21-1 and J usage is TRBJ1-2; the table's D call TRBD1 went unverified against the DNA. TRBV21-1 counts as a pseudogene. This CDR3 is built from 14 residues. This CDR3 reads CASSTTGVVRGYTF. The CDR3 nucleotides are TGTGCCAGCAGCACAACAGGGGTGGTTAGAGGCTACACCTTC.

V and J are TRBV3-1 and TRBJ1-6; D gene uncertain. Germline V gives CDR1 LGHDT, CDR2 YNNKEL (reference sequence). V lost 6 bases to trimming and J lost 10 bases, with 10 bases between them. This CDR3 contains 12 residues. CDR3 sequence (DNA): TGTGCCAGCAGTCCCGAGGGATCACCCCTCCACTTT. Encoded protein: CASSPEGSPLHF. Full variable domain (missing parts from reference TRBV3-1 and TRBJ1-6): DTAVSQTPKYLVTQMGNDKSIKCEQNLGHDTMYWYKQDSKKFLKIMFSYNNKELIINETVPNRFSPKSPDKAHLNLHINSLELGDSAVYFCASSPEGSPLHFGNGTRLTVT.

This chain connects TRBV20-1 to TRBJ1-1, with no clear D. Germline V gives CDR1 DFQATT, CDR2 SNEGSKA (reference sequence). The CDR3 spans 14 residues. Trimming took 6 bases from V and 6 from J, leaving 20 bases between them. CDR3 protein: CSASNNDGGAEAFF. The CDR3 DNA reads as TGCAGTGCAAGCAATAATGACGGTGGAGCTGAAGCTTTCTTT.

V gene TRBV6-6 combines with J gene TRBJ2-7; no clear D gene. The CDR3 has 13 residues. Trimming took off 8 bases at V and 2 bases at J, with 13 bases between the two ends. The V gene's germline CDR1 is MNHNY and CDR2 SVGAGI (reference sequence). In DNA form, the CDR3 reads TGTGCCAGCGGTCCTCGGCGGACCTACGAGCAGTACTTC. Its protein product is CASGPRRTYEQYF.

This clonotype was observed once. V and J are TRBV7-9 and TRBJ2-3; 7 positions match TRBD1. This CDR3 contains 15 residues. Per germline, CDR1 SEHNR and CDR2 FQNEAQ (reference sequence). J gave up 3 bases and V 5 bases, and 8 bases lay outside the gene matches. In DNA, the CDR3 is TGTGCCAGCAGCGCGAGGGGGCTTGGGACAGATACGCAGTATTTT. This translates into CASSARGLGTDTQYF.

Here the CDR3 DNA reads TGTGCCAGCAGCAGACTAGATCAAGAGACCCAGTACTTC. The encoded protein is CASSRLDQETQYF. The V gene is TRBV2, the J gene TRBJ2-5; D is possibly TRBD2 (6 bases). Germline V gene sequence: CDR1 SNHLY, CDR2 FYNNEI. This CDR3 is built from 13 residues. V was clipped by 6 bases and J by 2 bases, with 10 bases between them.

This chain links TRBV7-8 with TRBJ1-2; TRBD1 matches at 7 bases. The CDR3 runs 15 residues. V lost 0 bases and J lost 8; bases outside the gene matches: 9. The germline V gene has CDR1 SGHVS and CDR2 FQNEAQ. CDR3 loop: CASSLAQGVSWGYTF. Written as DNA, the CDR3 is TGTGCCAGCAGCTTAGCGCAGGGGGTATCTTGGGGCTACACCTTC.